These 8 T cell receptor beta chains share one sample of origin, sequenced in a study of T cell changes during pregnancy in multiple sclerosis. The data were produced by immunoSEQ multiplex PCR, yet TCRdb's version contains in-frame clones alone and is incomplete. This sample has 65,000 to 85,000 clones, with approximately 95% found just once. This sample comprised peripheral blood, obtained in the second trimester of pregnancy. The receptors were gathered from a female donor in good health, enrolled as a control in a pregnancy study.

The rearrangement uses TRBV5-1 and TRBJ2-7, with a possible D match to TRBD1 (6 bases). V shed 5 bases and J shed 6 bases, with 15 bases lying between them. The CDR3 contains 13 residues. The germline CDR1 and CDR2 sequences are SGHRS and YFSETQ. The CDR3 reads CASREHTGSEQYF. For the CDR3, the DNA is TGCGCCAGCAGGGAACATACAGGGAGCGAGCAGTACTTC. Full variable domain (remainder filled in from reference TRBV5-1 and TRBJ2-7): KAGVTQTPRYLIKTRGQQVTLSCSPISGHRSVSWYQQTPGQGLQFLFEYFSETQRNKGNFPGRFSGRQFSNSRSEMNVSTLELGDSALYLCASREHTGSEQYFGPGTRLTVT.

The V and J genes are TRBV28 and TRBJ1-2, with D possibly TRBD1 on 6 matching bases. The CDR3 runs 13 residues. V was pared by 2 bases and J by 6 bases, with 10 bases between. Germline V lookup: CDR1 MDHEN, CDR2 SYDVKM. Here the CDR3 DNA reads TGTGCCAGCAGTTTAAACAGGGTGCATGGCTACACCTTC. Translating gives CASSLNRVHGYTF.

The genes are TRBV14 and TRBJ1-5, with 7 positions matching TRBD1. The V gene end was trimmed by 3 bases and the J gene end by 3 bases; junction bases not matched to a gene: 11. Germline CDR1 SGHDN, CDR2 FVKESK. The CDR3 covers 17 residues. The CDR3 sequence is CASSQLTGPFPNQPQHF. In DNA, the CDR3 is TGTGCCAGCAGCCAGTTGACAGGGCCTTTCCCCAATCAGCCCCAGCATTTT.

The chain links TRBV28 to TRBJ2-3, with a tentative D call TRBD2 (5 bases). V was clipped by 0 bases and J by 5 bases, with 6 bases between them. Per germline, CDR1 MDHEN and CDR2 SYDVKM. The CDR3 spans 13 residues. The CDR3 DNA is TGTGCCAGCAGTTTATGGAGGGAAGATACGCAGTATTTT. Protein: CASSLWREDTQYF.

This chain connects TRBV5-6 to TRBJ2-7, with 7 bases lining up with TRBD1. Per germline, CDR1 SGHDT and CDR2 YYEEEE. Losses at the gene ends were 3 bases for V and 4 bases for J; bases not matched to a gene: 10. The CDR3 totals 15 residues. CDR3 DNA: TGTGCCAGCAGCTCTCCCGGGACAGCACAATACGAGCAGTACTTC. This translates into CASSSPGTAQYEQYF.

The chain employs TRBV4-2 and TRBJ1-5; D is perhaps TRBD1 (6 bases). The CDR3 covers 15 residues. CDR1 LGHNA and CDR2 YNFKEQ come from the germline V gene. Trimming cost V 0 bases and J 4 bases, with 10 bases left between them. The CDR3 DNA is TGTGCCAGCAGCCAAGATTGGGGGCCAAATCAGCCCCAGCATTTT. It encodes CASSQDWGPNQPQHF.

The rearrangement links TRBV18 to TRBJ2-1; 11 bases are a match to TRBD2. Germline V gene lookup returns CDR1 KGHSH and CDR2 LQKENI. The CDR3 is made up of 15 amino acids. Losses at the gene ends were 2 bases for V and 6 bases for J; bases not matched to a gene: 3. CDR3 in amino acids: CASSPILAGANEQFF. The CDR3 DNA follows: TGTGCCAGCTCACCAATACTAGCGGGAGCCAATGAGCAGTTCTTC.

The rearrangement links TRBV6-4 to TRBJ2-3, with 10 bases identical to TRBD2. Germline CDR1 MRHNA, CDR2 SNTAGT. The CDR3 is 19 amino acids. V was clipped by 0 bases and J by 1 base; unmatched bases: 10. CDR3 sequence: CASSDSHLRTSGGTDTQYF. DNA of the CDR3: TGTGCCAGCAGTGACTCCCACCTCCGAACTAGCGGGGGCACAGATACGCAGTATTTT.